This T cell receptor beta chain originates from a study of cytomegalovirus exposure and HLA in healthy donors. Turning to the study itself: Among the roughly 370 genotyped donors, about 81% were placed in the Caucasian-associated ancestry cluster.

The PCR ran on 60 Vbeta and 13 Jbeta primers. TCRdb's table, derived via immunoSEQ multiplex PCR, lists solely in-frame clones and lacks some. The data hold 180,000 or so clones, with 70% to 80% observed a single time. The receptor was isolated from a woman aged 50 to 60 in good health and CMV-seronegative. The material sequenced was PBMCs.

The DNA of the CDR3 is TGTGCCAGCAGCTCCATTAACACTGAAGCTTTCTTT. Encoded protein: CASSSINTEAFF. V usage is TRBV11-3 and J usage is TRBJ1-1; the D is unclear. Between the trimmed V and J ends, which lost 4 bases and 2 bases, there was a span of 5 bases. This CDR3 has 12 residues. Germline V CDR1 and CDR2: SGHNT, YENEEA.